Following are 20 T cell receptor beta chains from one sample sequenced in a study of shared clonotypes between healthy human individuals. Measured with immunoSEQ multiplex PCR; TCRdb has only the in-frame clones, and not every one. The sample contains 1 million to 1.2 million clones, approximately 77% of which appear only once. Sequencing input: memory CD4+ T cells from PBMCs. Subset specified: CD45RA-negative fraction. The receptors shown here come from a man between 18 and 29 years old in good health. Some clones in this sample may be carry-over from other donors' samples.

This clone was recorded a few times. The chain is built from TRBV7-2 and TRBJ1-1, with a tentative D call TRBD1 (5 bases). Germline lookup yields CDR1 SGHTA and CDR2 FQGNSA. There are 13 residues in the CDR3. V gave up 5 bases and J gave up 5 bases, with 12 bases separating them. CDR3 loop: CASSPDWGTEAFF. Written as DNA, the CDR3 is TGTGCCAGCAGCCCCGATTGGGGGACTGAAGCTTTCTTT. Together with reference TRBV7-2 and TRBJ1-1, the CDR3 gives the full variable domain: GAGVSQSPSNKVTEKGKDVELRCDPISGHTALYWYRQSLGQGLEFLIYFQGNSAPDKSGLPSDRFSAERTGGSVSTLTIQRTQQEDSAVYLCASSPDWGTEAFFGQGTRLTVV.

The V gene is TRBV28, the J gene TRBJ1-2; D possibly corresponds to TRBD1 (5 bases). V was shortened by 8 bases and J by 5 bases, with 21 bases between the two germline ends. Per the germline V gene, CDR1 is MDHEN and CDR2 is SYDVKM. This CDR3 has 15 residues. The CDR3 loop reads CASSLVGGPTYGYTF. CDR3 DNA sequence: TGTGCCAGCTCCCTCGTGGGGGGACCTACTTATGGCTACACCTTC.

The chain joins TRBV7-9 to TRBJ2-4, with a tentative D call TRBD2 (6 bases). Germline lookup yields CDR1 SEHNR and CDR2 FQNEAQ (reference sequence). There are 14 residues in the CDR3. The V end was cut by 1 base, the J end by 11 bases, with 15 bases between. CDR3 residues: CASSLGLVAPVQYF. The CDR3 region has the DNA TGTGCCAGCAGCTTAGGACTAGTGGCCCCCGTTCAGTACTTC. The variable domain in full, completed from reference TRBV7-9 and TRBJ2-4, reads DTGVSQNPRHKITKRGQNVTFRCDPISEHNRLYWYRQTLGQGPEFLTYFQNEAQLEKSRLLSDRFSAERPKGSFSTLEIQRTEQGDSAMYLCASSLGLVAPVQYFGAGTRLSVL.

The CDR3 DNA is TGTGCCAGCACCCCCGGTTGGCCCCAGCAGTTCTTC. Its translation is CASTPGWPQQFF. The rearrangement uses TRBV6-6 and TRBJ2-1, with unresolved D. Trimming cost V 7 bases and J 11 bases, with 15 bases left between them. Germline V CDR1 and CDR2: MNHNY, SVGAGI (reference sequence). This CDR3 spans 12 amino acids.

The CDR3 DNA reads as TGTGCCATCAGTGAGTCGAACCCCGGGACAGGGGGCGAAGGCTACACCTTC. Encoded protein: CAISESNPGTGGEGYTF. J is TRBJ1-2 and V is TRBV10-3; 12 bases match TRBD1. V gave up 0 bases and J gave up 8 bases; unmatched junction bases: 10. Germline loops: CDR1 ENHRY, CDR2 SYGVKD. The CDR3 is 17 amino acids.

This clone was found a few times. This may be a read error: a much more frequent sequence differs by one nucleotide. This specimen includes other DNA sequences encoding the same CDR3. Here the CDR3 reads CASSGQGNTEAFF. The CDR3 DNA reads TGTGCCAGCTCAGGACAGGGGAACACTGAAGCTTTCTTT. V usage is TRBV18 and J usage is TRBJ1-1; 8 bases map to TRBD1. This CDR3 is built from 13 residues. The germline gives CDR1 KGHSH, CDR2 LQKENI. The V gene end was trimmed by 5 bases and the J gene end by 1 base; junction bases not matched to a gene: 0.

This chain links TRBV28 with TRBJ1-3; TRBD1 is a possible D gene (5 bases). Trimming pared 10 bases from V and 0 bases from J, leaving 22 bases between. This CDR3 has 17 residues. Per germline, CDR1 MDHEN and CDR2 SYDVKM. CDR3 region: CATTGVRAVVSGNTIYF. The CDR3 DNA sequence: TGTGCCACCACGGGGGTTCGAGCGGTTGTCTCTGGAAACACCATATATTTT.

This clone occurred many times. At the DNA level, this CDR3 is encoded by other sequences in the same sample as well. This chain connects TRBV2 to TRBJ1-2, with 8 bases fitting TRBD1. Germline lookup yields CDR1 SNHLY and CDR2 FYNNEI. V was clipped by 6 bases and J by 8 bases; unmatched bases: 5. This CDR3 has 12 amino acids. In DNA form, the CDR3 reads TGTGCCAGCAGCGACAGGGGAAGAGGCTACACCTTC. Translated, it gives CASSDRGRGYTF.

This chain connects TRBV6-1 to TRBJ2-4; 8 positions match TRBD2. The CDR3 consists of 20 residues. The germline CDR1 and CDR2 sequences are MNHNS and SASEGT. V was pared by 4 bases and J by 0 bases, with 17 bases of the junction left unmatched. This CDR3 is CASSVSPRRGGNLAKNIQYF. CDR3 coding DNA: TGTGCCAGCAGTGTTTCACCCAGACGGGGGGGGAATCTAGCCAAAAACATTCAGTACTTC.

V and J are TRBV18 and TRBJ2-5; perhaps TRBD1 as D (5 bases). Between the trimmed V and J ends, which lost 3 bases and 4 bases, there was a span of 6 bases. The germline CDR1 and CDR2 sequences are KGHSH and LQKENI. The CDR3 spans 12 residues. The CDR3 DNA reads as TGTGCCAGCTCACCCGACAGAGAGACCCAGTACTTC. It encodes CASSPDRETQYF.

In this sample, this clone turned up once. Other DNA sequences of this sample code for an identical CDR3. V gene TRBV28 combines with J gene TRBJ2-2; D call uncertain. The ends were cut back, 4 bases at V and 2 bases at J, with 5 bases in the middle. There are 13 residues in the CDR3. Germline V lookup: CDR1 MDHEN, CDR2 SYDVKM. Here the CDR3 reads CASSSHNTGELFF. Here the CDR3 DNA reads TGTGCCAGCAGTTCGCATAACACCGGGGAGCTGTTTTTT.

The CDR3 DNA is TGTGCCAGCAGTTACACCCCCGGACAGGGGGTACGAGCTTTCTTT. Encoded protein: CASSYTPGQGVRAFF. The chain carries TRBV6-5 and TRBJ1-1, with 10 bases aligning to TRBD1. The trim removed 2 bases at V and 10 bases at J, leaving 10 bases unmatched. From germline, CDR1 is MNHEY and CDR2 SVGAGI. The CDR3 sequence is 15 residues long.

V is TRBV7-3 and J is TRBJ2-3, with 7 nucleotides matching TRBD1. Germline CDR1 is SGHTA and CDR2 is FQGTGA. Trimming removed 5 bases from V and 2 bases from J; junction bases left unmatched: 7. The CDR3 has 15 amino acids. Here the CDR3 reads CASSMGTVLTDTQYF. Written as DNA, the CDR3 is TGTGCCAGCAGCATGGGGACAGTTCTCACAGATACGCAGTATTTT.

The V gene is TRBV28, the J gene TRBJ2-3; 11 bases are shared with TRBD2. The CDR3 totals 16 residues. Germline V gene data show CDR1 as MDHEN and CDR2 as SYDVKM. The ends lost 2 bases at V and 8 bases at J; junction bases unmatched: 9. Written as DNA, the CDR3 is TGTGCCAGCAGTTTAATAGCGGGAGGGAGAGCGGGTACGCAGTATTTT. Encoded protein: CASSLIAGGRAGTQYF.

Comment on this clone: This sample includes further DNA sequences coding for the same CDR3. The rearrangement uses TRBV7-6 and TRBJ2-3, with D possibly TRBD2 on 6 matching bases. The CDR3 has 15 residues. Germline CDR1 SGHVS, CDR2 FNYEAQ. Trimming took 0 bases from V and 0 from J, leaving 7 bases between them. This CDR3 is CASSLAGGSTDTQYF. For the CDR3, the DNA is TGTGCCAGCAGCTTAGCGGGGGGTAGCACAGATACGCAGTATTTT.

Concerning this clone: This CDR3 is also generated by other DNA sequences in the sample. V usage is TRBV27 and J usage is TRBJ2-5; TRBD1 aligns across 10 bases. This CDR3 region has 15 residues. Germline CDR1 MNHEY, CDR2 SMNVEV (reference sequence). After removal of 3 bases from V and 5 bases from J, the junction contained 6 bases not matched to a gene. CDR3 loop: CASSFRDRGRETQYF. The CDR3 DNA sequence: TGTGCCAGCAGTTTTAGGGACAGGGGACGGGAGACCCAGTACTTC.

The chain uses TRBV11-1 and TRBJ1-2; D unclear. The CDR3 consists of 15 residues. Between the trimmed V and J ends, which lost 5 bases and 1 base, there was a span of 14 bases. Germline CDR1 SGHAT, CDR2 FQDESV (reference sequence). CDR3 nucleotide sequence: TGTGCCAGCAGCCCCGGGATGAGCAGTAACTATGGCTACACCTTC. Its translation is CASSPGMSSNYGYTF. The variable domain in full, with the rest retrieved from reference TRBV11-1 and TRBJ1-2, is EAEVAQSPRYKITEKSQAVAFWCDPISGHATLYWYRQILGQGPELLVQFQDESVVDDSQLPKDRFSAERLKGVDSTLKIQPAELGDSAMYLCASSPGMSSNYGYTFGSGTRLTVV.

This clone occurred once. The gene calls are TRBV18 and TRBJ2-5, with D perhaps being TRBD1 or TRBD2 (6 bases each). Germline V CDR1 and CDR2: KGHSH, LQKENI. Trimming left V 3 bases short and J 5 bases short, with 16 bases between. The CDR3 is 15 residues long. CDR3 in amino acids: CASSPGTSGGETQYF. The CDR3 DNA sequence: TGTGCCAGCTCACCGGGGACATCCGGGGGTGAGACCCAGTACTTC.

The chain uses TRBV6-1 and TRBJ2-6, with D possibly matching TRBD2 (6 bases). V was trimmed by 4 bases and J by 4 bases, leaving 20 bases between them. The CDR3 is 18 residues long. Looked up from germline, CDR1 is MNHNS and CDR2 is SASEGT. CDR3: CASSVWVREISGANVLTF. CDR3 DNA sequence: TGTGCCAGCAGTGTTTGGGTACGGGAGATCTCCGGGGCCAACGTCCTGACTTTC.

V and J are TRBV4-1 and TRBJ1-1; 9 nucleotides agree with TRBD1. The CDR3 runs 15 residues. Trimming at V came to 8 bases and at J to 4 bases, leaving 11 bases not matched to a gene. Germline assignment: CDR1 MGHRA and CDR2 YSYEKL. The DNA of the CDR3 is TGCGCCAGCGTCCCGGGACAGGGATCGGGCACTGAAGCTTTCTTT. This encodes CASVPGQGSGTEAFF.